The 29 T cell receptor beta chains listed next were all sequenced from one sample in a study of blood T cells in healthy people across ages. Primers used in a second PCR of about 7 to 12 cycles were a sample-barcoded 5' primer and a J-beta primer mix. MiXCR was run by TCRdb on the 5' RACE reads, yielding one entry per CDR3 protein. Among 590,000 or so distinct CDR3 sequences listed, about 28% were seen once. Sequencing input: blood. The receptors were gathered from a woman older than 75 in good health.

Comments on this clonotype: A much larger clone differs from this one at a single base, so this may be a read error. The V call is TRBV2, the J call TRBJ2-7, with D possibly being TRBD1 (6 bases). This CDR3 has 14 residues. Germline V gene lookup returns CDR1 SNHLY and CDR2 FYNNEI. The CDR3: CASTEQGVSYVQYF. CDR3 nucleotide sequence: TGTGCCAGCACGGAACAGGGCGTTTCCTACGTGCAGTACTTC.

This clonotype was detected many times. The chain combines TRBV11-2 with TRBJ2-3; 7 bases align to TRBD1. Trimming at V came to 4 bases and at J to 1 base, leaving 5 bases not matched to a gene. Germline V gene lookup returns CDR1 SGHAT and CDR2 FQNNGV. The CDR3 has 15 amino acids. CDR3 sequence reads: CASSSQGSRTDTQYF. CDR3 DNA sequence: TGTGCCAGCAGCTCACAGGGGTCTCGCACAGATACGCAGTATTTT.

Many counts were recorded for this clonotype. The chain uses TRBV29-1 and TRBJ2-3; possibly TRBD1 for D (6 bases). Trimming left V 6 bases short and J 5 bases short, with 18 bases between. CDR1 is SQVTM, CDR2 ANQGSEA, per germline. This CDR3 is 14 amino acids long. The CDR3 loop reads CSVATGSHRDTQYF. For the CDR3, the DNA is TGCAGCGTGGCAACAGGGTCGCACAGAGATACGCAGTATTTT.

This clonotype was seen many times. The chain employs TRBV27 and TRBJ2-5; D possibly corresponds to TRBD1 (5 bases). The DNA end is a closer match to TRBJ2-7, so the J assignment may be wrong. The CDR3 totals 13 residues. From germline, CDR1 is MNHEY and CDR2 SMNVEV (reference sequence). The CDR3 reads CASSHPGSHEQYF. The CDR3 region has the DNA TGTGCCAGCAGTCACCCAGGGTCCCACGAGCAGTACTTC.

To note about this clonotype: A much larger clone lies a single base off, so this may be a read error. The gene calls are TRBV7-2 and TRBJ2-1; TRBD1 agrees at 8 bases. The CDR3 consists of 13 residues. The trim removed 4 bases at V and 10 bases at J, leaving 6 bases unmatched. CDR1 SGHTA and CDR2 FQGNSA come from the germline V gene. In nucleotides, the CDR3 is TGTGCCAGCAGCTCCGTTTCAGGGGGCGAGCAGTTCTTC. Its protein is CASSSVSGGEQFF.

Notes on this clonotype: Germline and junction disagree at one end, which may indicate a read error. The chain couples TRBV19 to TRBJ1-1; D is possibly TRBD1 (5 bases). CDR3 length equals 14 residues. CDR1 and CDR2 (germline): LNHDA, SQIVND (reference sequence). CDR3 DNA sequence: TGTGCCAGTAGTATCCCGGGATTGGGGACTGAAGCCTTCTTT. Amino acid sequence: CASSIPGLGTEAFF.

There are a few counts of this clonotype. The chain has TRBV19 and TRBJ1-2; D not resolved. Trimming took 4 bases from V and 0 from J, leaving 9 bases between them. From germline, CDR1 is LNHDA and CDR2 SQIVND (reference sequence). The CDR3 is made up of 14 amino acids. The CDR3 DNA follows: TGTGCCAGTAGTAGGCCAAGCACTAACTATGGCTACACCTTC. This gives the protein CASSRPSTNYGYTF.

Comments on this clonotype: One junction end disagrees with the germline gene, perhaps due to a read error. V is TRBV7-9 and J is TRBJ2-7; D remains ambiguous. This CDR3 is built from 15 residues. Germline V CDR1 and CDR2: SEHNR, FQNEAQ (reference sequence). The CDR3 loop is CASSSQELVSHEQYF. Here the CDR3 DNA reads TGTGCCAGCAGCTCGCAGGAACTGGTCTCCCACGAGCAGTACTTC.

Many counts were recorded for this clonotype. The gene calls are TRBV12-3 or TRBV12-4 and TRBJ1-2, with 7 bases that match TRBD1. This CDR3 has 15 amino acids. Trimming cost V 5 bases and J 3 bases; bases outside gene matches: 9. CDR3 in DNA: TGTGCCAGCAGTCTAAGGAGACAGGGCGACTATGGCTACACCTTC. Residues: CASSLRRQGDYGYTF.

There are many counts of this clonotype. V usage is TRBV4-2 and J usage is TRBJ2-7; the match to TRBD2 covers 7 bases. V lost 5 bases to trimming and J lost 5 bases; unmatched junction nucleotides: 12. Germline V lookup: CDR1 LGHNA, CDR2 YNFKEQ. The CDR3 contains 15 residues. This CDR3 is CASSIVGGSGDEQYF. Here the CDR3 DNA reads TGTGCCAGCAGCATCGTGGGGGGGTCCGGGGACGAGCAGTACTTC.

CDR3 sequence: CASSVDRAGVSQETQYF. CDR3 DNA: TGTGCCAGCAGCGTAGATCGGGCAGGAGTAAGTCAAGAGACCCAGTACTTC. The rearrangement joins TRBV9 to TRBJ2-5; D remains unclear. Trimming pared 0 bases from V and 2 bases from J, leaving 17 bases between. This CDR3 spans 17 amino acids. From germline, CDR1 is SGDLS and CDR2 YYNGEE.

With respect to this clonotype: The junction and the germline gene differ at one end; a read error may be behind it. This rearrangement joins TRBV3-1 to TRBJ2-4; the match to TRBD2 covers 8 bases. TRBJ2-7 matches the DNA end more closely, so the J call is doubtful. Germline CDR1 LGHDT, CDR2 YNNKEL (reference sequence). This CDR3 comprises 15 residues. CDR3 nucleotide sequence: TGTGCCAGCAGCCAAGGCCTAGCGGGCTCCTGCGAGCAGTACTTC. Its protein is CASSQGLAGSCEQYF.

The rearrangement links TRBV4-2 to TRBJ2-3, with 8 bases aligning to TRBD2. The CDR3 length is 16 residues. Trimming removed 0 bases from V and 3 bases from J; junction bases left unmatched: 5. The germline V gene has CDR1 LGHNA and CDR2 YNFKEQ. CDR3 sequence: CASSQDRRGATDTQYF. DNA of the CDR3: TGTGCCAGCAGCCAAGATAGGCGGGGGGCGACAGATACGCAGTATTTT.

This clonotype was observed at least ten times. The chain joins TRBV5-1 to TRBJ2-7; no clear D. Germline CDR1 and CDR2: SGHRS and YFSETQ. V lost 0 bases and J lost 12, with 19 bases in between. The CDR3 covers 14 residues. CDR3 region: CASSLGDFSGPGYF. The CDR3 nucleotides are TGCGCCAGCAGCTTGGGTGATTTTTCAGGACCCGGGTACTTC.

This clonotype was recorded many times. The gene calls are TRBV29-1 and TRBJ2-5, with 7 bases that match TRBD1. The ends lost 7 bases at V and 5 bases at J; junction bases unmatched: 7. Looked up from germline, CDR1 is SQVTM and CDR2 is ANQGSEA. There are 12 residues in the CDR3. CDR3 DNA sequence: TGCAGCGCTTTACAGGGGACGGAGACCCAGTACTTC. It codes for CSALQGTETQYF.

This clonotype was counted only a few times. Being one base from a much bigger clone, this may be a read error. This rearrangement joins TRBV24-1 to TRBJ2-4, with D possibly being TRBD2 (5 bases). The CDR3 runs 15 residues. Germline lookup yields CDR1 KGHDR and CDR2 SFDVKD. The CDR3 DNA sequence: TGTGCCGCCAGTGATCTGCCGACGGACCCCGGGGAGCAGTACTTC. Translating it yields CAASDLPTDPGEQYF.

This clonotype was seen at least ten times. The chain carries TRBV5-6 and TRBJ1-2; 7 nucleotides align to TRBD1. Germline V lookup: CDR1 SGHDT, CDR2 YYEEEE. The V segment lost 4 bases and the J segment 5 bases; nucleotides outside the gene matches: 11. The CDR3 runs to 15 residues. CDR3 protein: CASSGSRDSLYGYTF. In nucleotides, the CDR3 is TGTGCCAGCAGCGGGTCCCGGGACAGTCTTTATGGCTACACCTTC.

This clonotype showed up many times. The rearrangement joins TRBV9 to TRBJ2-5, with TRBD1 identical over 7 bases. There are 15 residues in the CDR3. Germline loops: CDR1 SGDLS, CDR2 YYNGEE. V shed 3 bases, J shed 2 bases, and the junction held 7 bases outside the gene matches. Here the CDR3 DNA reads TGTGCCAGCAGCGCCAACGACAGGGCGCAAGAGACCCAGTACTTC. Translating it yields CASSANDRAQETQYF. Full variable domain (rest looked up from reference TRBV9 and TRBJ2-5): DSGVTQTPKHLITATGQRVTLRCSPRSGDLSVYWYQQSLDQGLQFLIQYYNGEERAKGNILERFSAQQFPDLHSELNLSSLELGDSALYFCASSANDRAQETQYFGPGTRLLVL.

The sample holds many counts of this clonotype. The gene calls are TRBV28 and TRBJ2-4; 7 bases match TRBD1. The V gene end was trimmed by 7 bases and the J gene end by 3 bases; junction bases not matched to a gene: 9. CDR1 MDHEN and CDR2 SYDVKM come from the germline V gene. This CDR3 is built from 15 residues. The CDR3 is CASTETGWGKNIQYF. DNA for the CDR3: TGTGCCAGCACCGAGACAGGGTGGGGCAAAAACATTCAGTACTTC.

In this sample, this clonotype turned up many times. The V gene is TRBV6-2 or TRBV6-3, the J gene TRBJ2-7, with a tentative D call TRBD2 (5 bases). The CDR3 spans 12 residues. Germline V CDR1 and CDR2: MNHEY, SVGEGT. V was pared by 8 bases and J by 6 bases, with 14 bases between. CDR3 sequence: CASRRLGVEQYF. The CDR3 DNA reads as TGTGCCAGCCGGCGCCTCGGGGTCGAGCAGTACTTC.

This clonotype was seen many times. CDR3 sequence reads: CSAEAPGQETQYF. CDR3 nucleotides: TGCAGTGCCGAGGCGCCAGGGCAAGAGACCCAGTACTTC. The chain employs TRBV20-1 and TRBJ2-5, with a possible D match to TRBD1 (5 bases). This CDR3 spans 13 amino acids. From germline, CDR1 is DFQATT and CDR2 SNEGSKA (reference sequence). Trimming shortened V by 6 bases and J by 2 bases, and 13 bases separated the two germline ends.

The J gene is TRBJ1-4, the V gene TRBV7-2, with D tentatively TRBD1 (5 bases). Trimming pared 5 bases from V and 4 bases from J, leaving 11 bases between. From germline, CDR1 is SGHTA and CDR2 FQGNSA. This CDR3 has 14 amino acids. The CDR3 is CASSLGEGNEKLFF. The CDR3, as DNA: TGTGCCAGCAGCCTAGGGGAGGGTAATGAAAAACTGTTTTTT.

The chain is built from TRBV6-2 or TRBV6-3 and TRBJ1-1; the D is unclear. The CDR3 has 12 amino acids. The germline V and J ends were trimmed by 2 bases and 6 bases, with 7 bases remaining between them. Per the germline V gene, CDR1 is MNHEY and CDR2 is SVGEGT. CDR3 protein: CASSYLGSEAFF. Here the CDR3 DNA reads TGTGCCAGCAGTTACCTCGGCTCTGAAGCTTTCTTT.

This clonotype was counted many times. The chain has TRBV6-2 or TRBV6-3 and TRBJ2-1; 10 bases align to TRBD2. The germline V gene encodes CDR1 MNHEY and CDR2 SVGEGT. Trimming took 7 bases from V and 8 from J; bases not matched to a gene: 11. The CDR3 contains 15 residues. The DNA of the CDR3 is TGTGCCAGCAAAATGTTTAGGAGCGGGGGGGATGAGCAGTTCTTC. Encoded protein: CASKMFRSGGDEQFF.

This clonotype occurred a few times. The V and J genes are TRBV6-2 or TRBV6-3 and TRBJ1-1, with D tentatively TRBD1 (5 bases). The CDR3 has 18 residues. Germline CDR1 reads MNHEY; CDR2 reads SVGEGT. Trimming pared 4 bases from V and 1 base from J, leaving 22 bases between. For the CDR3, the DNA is TGTGCCAGCAGTTTCCCCGACGGGGGTCACGTAGGGAACACTGAAGCTTTCTTT. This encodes CASSFPDGGHVGNTEAFF.

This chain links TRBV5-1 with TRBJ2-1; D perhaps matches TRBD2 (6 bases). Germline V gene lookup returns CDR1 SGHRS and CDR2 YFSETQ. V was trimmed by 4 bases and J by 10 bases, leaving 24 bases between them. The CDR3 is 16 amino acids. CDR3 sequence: CASSKLLGTVGGEQFF. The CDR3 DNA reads TGCGCCAGCAGCAAACTTCTCGGGACCGTCGGGGGAGAGCAGTTCTTC.

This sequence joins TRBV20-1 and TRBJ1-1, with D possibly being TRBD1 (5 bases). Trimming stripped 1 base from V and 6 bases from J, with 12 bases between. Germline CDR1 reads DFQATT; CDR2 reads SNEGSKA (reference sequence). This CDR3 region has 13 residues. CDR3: CSARAGWDPEAFF. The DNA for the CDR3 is TGCAGTGCTAGAGCAGGGTGGGACCCTGAAGCTTTCTTT.

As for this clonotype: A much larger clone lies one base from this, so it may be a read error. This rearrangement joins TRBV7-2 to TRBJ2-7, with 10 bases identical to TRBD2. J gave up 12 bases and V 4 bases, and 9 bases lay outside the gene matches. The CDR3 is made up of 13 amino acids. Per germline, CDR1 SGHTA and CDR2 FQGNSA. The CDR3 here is CASSSAGGETRYF. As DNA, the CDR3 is TGTGCCAGCAGCTCAGCGGGAGGGGAGACCCGGTACTTC.

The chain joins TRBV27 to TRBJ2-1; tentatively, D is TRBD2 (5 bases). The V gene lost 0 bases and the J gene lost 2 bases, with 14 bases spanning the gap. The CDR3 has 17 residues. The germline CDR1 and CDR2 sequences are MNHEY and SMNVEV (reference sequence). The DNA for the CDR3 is TGTGCCAGCAGTTTATCAACGGGGTGGAGCGCCTACAATGAGCAGTTCTTC. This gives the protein CASSLSTGWSAYNEQFF.